Below are 15 T cell receptor beta chains sequenced from a single sample in a study of post-analysis software for immune sequencing data. The library was made from cDNA and included unique molecular identifiers. TCRdb re-analysed the PCR reads in MiXCR, keeping a single row per CDR3 protein. Here the sample spans roughly 650,000 distinct CDR3 sequences, approximately 60% being singletons. Study-wide points: Relative to controls, patients had 4 or 5 TRBV segments at higher frequency, with TRBV5-6, TRBV5-1 and TRBV20-1 among these.

Their target antigens are unknown. The specimen sequenced was blood. The receptors were gathered from a girl between 2 and 10 years old with multiple sclerosis.

This clonotype has only a few counts. The gene calls are TRBV7-2 and TRBJ2-5; TRBD1 matches at 10 bases. The V gene end was trimmed by 5 bases and the J gene end by 5 bases; junction bases not matched to a gene: 11. The CDR3 is 16 amino acids. Germline loops: CDR1 SGHTA, CDR2 FQGNSA. The CDR3 protein is CASSVGGTGVGETQYF. The CDR3, as DNA: TGTGCCAGCAGCGTTGGGGGGACAGGGGTGGGGGAGACCCAGTACTTC.

The chain has TRBV9 and TRBJ2-3; D uncertain. The germline V gene has CDR1 SGDLS and CDR2 YYNGEE. Between the trimmed V and J ends, which lost 3 bases and 1 base, there was a span of 15 bases. This CDR3 has 16 amino acids. The CDR3 region is CASSEPHTSGTDTQYF. In DNA form, the CDR3 reads TGTGCCAGCAGCGAGCCCCACACTTCGGGCACAGATACGCAGTATTTT.

The rearrangement joins TRBV6-5 to TRBJ2-7; weak D call: TRBD2 (6 bases). The CDR3 covers 14 residues. V lost 2 bases and J 0 bases, leaving 8 bases between the germline ends. Per germline, CDR1 MNHEY and CDR2 SVGAGI. CDR3 in amino acids: CASSYGLTSYEQYF. CDR3 bases: TGTGCCAGCAGTTACGGACTAACCTCCTACGAGCAGTACTTC.

The chain combines TRBV29-1 with TRBJ2-5; 9 nucleotides match TRBD1. Germline values: CDR1 SQVTM, CDR2 ANQGSEA. The V segment lost 4 bases and the J segment 5 bases; nucleotides outside the gene matches: 5. This CDR3 is built from 13 residues. The CDR3 is CSVGSQGAETQYF. CDR3 nucleotides: TGCAGCGTTGGATCACAGGGGGCGGAGACCCAGTACTTC. Full variable domain (missing parts from reference TRBV29-1 and TRBJ2-5): SAVISQKPSRDICQRGTSLTIQCQVDSQVTMMFWYRQQPGQSLTLIATANQGSEATYESGFVIDKFPISRPNLTFSTLTVSNMSPEDSSIYLCSVGSQGAETQYFGPGTRLLVL.

This clonotype was counted only a few times. This chain links TRBV7-3 with TRBJ2-7; a possible D gene is TRBD2 (7 bases). The ends were cut back, 4 bases at V and 2 bases at J, with 15 bases in the middle. CDR1 and CDR2 (germline): SGHTA, FQGTGA. The length of the CDR3 is 15 residues. CDR3 amino acids: CASSSRGGATYEQYF. The CDR3, as DNA: TGTGCCAGCAGCTCAAGGGGGGGGGCAACCTACGAGCAGTACTTC.

The chain carries TRBV14 and TRBJ2-5; D is unclear. Trimming cost V 6 bases and J 4 bases, with 12 bases left between them. Germline CDR1 reads SGHDN; CDR2 reads FVKESK. This CDR3 is built from 13 residues. The CDR3 reads CASSFLRTETQYF. DNA for the CDR3: TGTGCCAGCAGTTTCCTCCGAACAGAGACCCAGTACTTC.

This clonotype was seen a single time. The rearrangement links TRBV20-1 to TRBJ2-7, with 11 bases identical to TRBD2. The CDR3 has 15 amino acids. V trimming: 2 bases; J trimming: 5 bases; junction bases outside the gene matches: 8. Germline V gene lookup returns CDR1 DFQATT and CDR2 SNEGSKA (reference sequence). Written as DNA, the CDR3 is TGCAGTGCTAGACGCCTAGCGGGAGGTTTCGACGAGCAGTACTTC. This encodes CSARRLAGGFDEQYF.

This clonotype has only a few counts. The chain carries TRBV29-1 and TRBJ1-2; D perhaps matches TRBD1 (5 bases). Germline CDR1 reads SQVTM; CDR2 reads ANQGSEA. Deletions cut 6 bases from V and 6 bases from J, with 20 bases between. This CDR3 is 14 amino acids long. CDR3 amino acids: CSVDGAGKVHGYTF. CDR3 in DNA: TGCAGCGTGGATGGAGCAGGGAAAGTGCATGGCTACACCTTC.

This rearrangement joins TRBV12-3 or TRBV12-4 to TRBJ2-3; D tentatively reads TRBD1 or TRBD2 (5 bases each). The CDR3 has 13 residues. Trimming shortened V by 1 base and J by 9 bases, and 11 bases separated the two germline ends. The CDR3 sequence is CASSLVGTGTQYF. CDR3 sequence (DNA): TGTGCCAGCAGTTTAGTTGGGACGGGCACGCAGTATTTT.

CDR3 sequence (DNA): TGCAGTGCTAGAGGAGGGGGAGGTGATTCACCCCTCCACTTT. Protein product: CSARGGGGDSPLHF. J is TRBJ1-6 and V is TRBV20-1; possible D gene TRBD1, 6 bases. From germline, CDR1 is DFQATT and CDR2 SNEGSKA (reference sequence). V lost 1 base and J lost 8, with 12 bases in between. This CDR3 has 14 amino acids.

This clonotype was found once. This chain joins TRBV7-9 and TRBJ2-7; D is possibly TRBD1 or TRBD2 (7 bases each). Trimming pared 10 bases from V and 2 bases from J, leaving 24 bases between. Germline V gene sequence: CDR1 SEHNR, CDR2 FQNEAQ (reference sequence). This CDR3 has 16 residues. The CDR3 sequence: CAIPYRGSGPPYEQYF. CDR3 coding DNA: TGTGCCATCCCATACAGGGGTAGCGGGCCTCCCTACGAGCAGTACTTC.

The V call is TRBV20-1, the J call TRBJ1-5, with 8 bases matching TRBD1. The trim removed 3 bases at V and 4 bases at J, leaving 5 bases unmatched. The germline V gene encodes CDR1 DFQATT and CDR2 SNEGSKA (reference sequence). CDR3 length: 14 residues. Written as DNA, the CDR3 is TGCAGTGCTAGTTTCACAGGGGGTAATCAGCCCCAGCATTTT. This gives the protein CSASFTGGNQPQHF.

A few counts support this clonotype. The chain uses TRBV7-9 and TRBJ2-1, with a weak D call TRBD2 (5 bases). V was trimmed by 1 base and J by 6 bases, leaving 10 bases between them. Germline lookup yields CDR1 SEHNR and CDR2 FQNEAQ (reference sequence). The length of the CDR3 is 14 residues. The chain's CDR3 is CASSLGSGVNEQFF. CDR3 DNA: TGTGCCAGCAGCTTAGGTTCCGGGGTCAATGAGCAGTTCTTC.

The chain recombines TRBV29-1 with TRBJ1-2, with 8 bases matching TRBD1. The V segment lost 4 bases and the J segment 2 bases; nucleotides outside the gene matches: 9. The V gene's germline CDR1 is SQVTM and CDR2 ANQGSEA. CDR3 length: 15 amino acids. DNA for the CDR3: TGCAGCGTTGGTAGCGGGACAGGAGTAAACTATGGCTACACCTTC. Encoded protein: CSVGSGTGVNYGYTF.

This clonotype was seen more than once but under ten times. The V call is TRBV20-1, the J call TRBJ2-3; 9 bases map to TRBD1. The CDR3 length is 15 residues. J lost 6 bases, V lost 1 base, and 8 bases had no gene match. Germline V gene sequence: CDR1 DFQATT, CDR2 SNEGSKA (reference sequence). CDR3 region: CSARVPGQGMDTQYF. CDR3 bases: TGCAGTGCTAGAGTCCCGGGACAGGGTATGGATACGCAGTATTTT.